The T cell receptor (beta chain) described here comes from a study of T cell repertoires in cytomegalovirus infection. Germline CDR1 SEHNR, CDR2 FQNEAQ (reference sequence). CDR3 size: 11 residues. V was pared by 4 bases and J by 19 bases, with 14 bases between. Comment on this clonotype: Its specificity is not known.

In TCRdb, the reads were re-called with MiXCR into one record per CDR3 protein. The table shows 300,000 to 400,000 distinct CDR3 sequences, with roughly 28% occurring only once. The sequence came from a human donor in good health (CMV status not recorded). Some clones in this sample may be carry-over from other donors' samples. V is TRBV7-9 and J is TRBJ1-6; no firm D call. The sequencing used cultured PBMCs, collected from culture after CMV antigen stimulation. The CDR3 region has the DNA TGTGCCAGCAGCTCTTCGTGGGCCCAACACTTT. It codes for CASSSSWAQHF.